This T cell receptor (beta chain) was sequenced during a study of shared clonotypes between healthy human individuals. Study in general: The study drew on a couple of women and a few men aged 18 to 49 as donors.

This CDR3 spans 15 amino acids. V shed 6 bases, J shed 3 bases, and the junction held 7 bases outside the gene matches. CDR1 and CDR2 from the germline V gene are KGHSH and LQKENI. Caucasian adults residing in Nashville, Tennessee made up all the donors. It was about 100 million PBMCs that unsorted samples used for genomic DNA. The table came from immunoSEQ multiplex PCR; TCRdb's copy has only in-frame clones and leaves some out. The sample includes roughly 490,000 clones, 79% of them seen just once. Input material: PBMCs. The chain joins TRBV18 to TRBJ2-7; 11 positions agree with TRBD1. This TCR was recovered from a middle-aged woman in good health. Some clones in this sample may be carry-over from other donors' samples. CDR3 DNA: TGTGCCAGCTCCCCGAGGACAGGGGGCAACTACGAGCAGTACTTC. Amino acids: CASSPRTGGNYEQYF.